These 2 T cell receptor beta chains were all obtained from the same sample, sequenced in a study of T-cell reconstitution after alpha-beta-depleted transplantation in children. Using unique molecular identifiers, the investigators prepared the TCRbeta library. From the PCR reads, TCRdb called clonotypes with MiXCR, one entry per CDR3 protein. The table lists some 840,000 distinct CDR3 sequences, 15% to 20% of them singletons. Material: PBMCs, mostly from graft donor cells, obtained 360 days after TCRalphabeta/CD19-depleted stem cell transplant. The origin of the receptors is a male patient aged 10 to 17 who had a stem cell transplant for acute lymphoblastic leukemia, so the T cells may come from the graft donor.

The J gene is TRBJ2-5, the V gene TRBV11-1, with 7 bases fitting TRBD2. This CDR3 has 18 amino acids. The junction had 16 bases not matched to a gene; V was cut back by 1 base and J by 5 bases. CDR1 and CDR2 (germline): SGHAT, FQDESV (reference sequence). The CDR3 is CASSLGGLGMRERETQYF. CDR3 nucleotide sequence: TGTGCCAGCAGCTTAGGAGGTTTGGGAATGCGGGAGAGGGAGACCCAGTACTTC.

The chain couples TRBV7-8 to TRBJ1-1; TRBD1 aligns across 7 bases. The length of the CDR3 is 15 residues. V shed 4 bases and J 2 bases; nucleotides not matched to a gene: 7. In germline, CDR1 is SGHVS, CDR2 FQNEAQ. In nucleotides, the CDR3 is TGTGCCAGCAGCTGGGGCTGGACAGGCAACACTGAAGCTTTCTTT. Translated: CASSWGWTGNTEAFF.